The clone carrying this T cell receptor beta chain was observed a few times. The data originate from a study of blood T cell repertoires in COVID-19. Across the study: Acute and convalescent COVID-19 samples came from the United States, Italy and Spain. T cells, B-cell-depleted T cells, or PBMCs supplied cDNA or gDNA.

Under the authors' procedure: Counts of nucleated cells, estimated from reference gene primer amplification, were obtained. Assay used: immunoSEQ multiplex PCR; TCRdb lists only in-frame clones, some missing. V and J calls and clone size are given by that table; D and trimming were obtained from the DNA. This table holds 100,000 to 120,000 clones, 70% to 90% found once. CDR1 and CDR2 from the germline V gene are SEHNR and FQNEAQ (reference sequence). V lost 5 bases to trimming and J lost 6 bases, with 7 bases between them. This CDR3 has 11 residues. The chain carries TRBV7-9 and TRBJ1-1; D unclear. The material sequenced was peripheral blood. The sequence derives from a woman in her seventies who had recovered from COVID-19. The CDR3 DNA sequence: TGTGCCAGCAGCCCCACGGCTGAAGCTTTCTTT. Its translation is CASSPTAEAFF.